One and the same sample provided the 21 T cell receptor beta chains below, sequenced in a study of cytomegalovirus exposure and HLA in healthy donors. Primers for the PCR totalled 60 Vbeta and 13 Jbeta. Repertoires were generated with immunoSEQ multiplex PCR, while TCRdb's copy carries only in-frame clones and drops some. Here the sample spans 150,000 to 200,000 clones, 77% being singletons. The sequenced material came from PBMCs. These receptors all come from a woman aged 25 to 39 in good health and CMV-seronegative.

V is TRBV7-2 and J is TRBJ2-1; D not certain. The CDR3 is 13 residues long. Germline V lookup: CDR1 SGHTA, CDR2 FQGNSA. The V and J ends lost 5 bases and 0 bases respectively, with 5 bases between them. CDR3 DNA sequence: TGTGCCAGCAGCCAGTCCTCCTACAATGAGCAGTTCTTC. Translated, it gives CASSQSSYNEQFF.

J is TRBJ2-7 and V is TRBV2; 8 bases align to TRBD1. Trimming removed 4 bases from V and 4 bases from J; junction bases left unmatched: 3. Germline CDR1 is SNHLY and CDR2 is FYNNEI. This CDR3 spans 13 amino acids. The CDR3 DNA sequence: TGTGCCAGCAGTGTTACAGGGGGATACGAGCAGTACTTC. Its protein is CASSVTGGYEQYF.

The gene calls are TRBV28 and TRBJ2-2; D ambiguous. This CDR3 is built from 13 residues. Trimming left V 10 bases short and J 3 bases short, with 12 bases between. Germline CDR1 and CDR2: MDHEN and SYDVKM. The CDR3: CAMSAVDTGELFF. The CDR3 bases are TGTGCCATGAGTGCGGTGGACACCGGGGAGCTGTTTTTT.

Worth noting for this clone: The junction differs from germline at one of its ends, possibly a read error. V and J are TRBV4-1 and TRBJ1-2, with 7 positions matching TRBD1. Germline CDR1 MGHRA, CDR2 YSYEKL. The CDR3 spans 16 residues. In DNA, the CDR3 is TGCGCCAGCAGCCAAACCGCTACGACAGGGAGGTATGGCTACCCCTTC. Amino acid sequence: CASSQTATTGRYGYPF.

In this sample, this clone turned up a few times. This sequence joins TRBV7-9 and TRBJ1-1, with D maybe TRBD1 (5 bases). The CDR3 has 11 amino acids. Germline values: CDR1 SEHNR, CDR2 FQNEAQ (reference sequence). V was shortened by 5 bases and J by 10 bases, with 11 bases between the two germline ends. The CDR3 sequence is CASSRTGGAFF. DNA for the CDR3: TGTGCCAGCAGCCGCACGGGGGGAGCTTTCTTT.

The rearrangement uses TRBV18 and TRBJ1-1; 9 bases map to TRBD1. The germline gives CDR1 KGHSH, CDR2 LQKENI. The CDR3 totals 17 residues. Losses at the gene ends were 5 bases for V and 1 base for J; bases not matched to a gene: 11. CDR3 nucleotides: TGTGCCAGCTCATTTACCGTCGGGACAGGGCGGAACACTGAAGCTTTCTTT. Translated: CASSFTVGTGRNTEAFF.

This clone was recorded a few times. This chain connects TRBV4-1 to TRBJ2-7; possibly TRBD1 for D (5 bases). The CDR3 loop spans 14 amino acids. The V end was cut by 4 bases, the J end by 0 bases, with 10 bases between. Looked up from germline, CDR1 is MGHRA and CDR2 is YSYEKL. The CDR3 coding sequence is TGCGCCAGCAGCCGCCAGGACAACTCCTACGAGCAGTACTTC. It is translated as CASSRQDNSYEQYF.

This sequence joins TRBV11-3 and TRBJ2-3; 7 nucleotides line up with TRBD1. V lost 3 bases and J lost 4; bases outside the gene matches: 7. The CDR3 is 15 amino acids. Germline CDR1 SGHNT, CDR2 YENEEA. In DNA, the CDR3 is TGTGCCAGCAGCTTTAGGGGGCGAAGGGCAGATACGCAGTATTTT. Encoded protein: CASSFRGRRADTQYF.

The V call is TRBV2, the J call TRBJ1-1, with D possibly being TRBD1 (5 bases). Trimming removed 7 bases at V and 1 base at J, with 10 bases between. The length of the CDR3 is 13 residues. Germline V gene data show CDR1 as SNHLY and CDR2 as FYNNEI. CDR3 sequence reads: CASKTTGNTEAFF. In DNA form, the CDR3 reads TGTGCCAGCAAAACTACAGGGAACACTGAAGCTTTCTTT. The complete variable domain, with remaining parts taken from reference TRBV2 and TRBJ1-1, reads EPEVTQTPSHQVTQMGQEVILRCVPISNHLYFYWYRQILGQKVEFLVSFYNNEISEKSEIFDDQFSVERPDGSNFTLKIRSTKLEDSAMYFCASKTTGNTEAFFGQGTRLTVV.

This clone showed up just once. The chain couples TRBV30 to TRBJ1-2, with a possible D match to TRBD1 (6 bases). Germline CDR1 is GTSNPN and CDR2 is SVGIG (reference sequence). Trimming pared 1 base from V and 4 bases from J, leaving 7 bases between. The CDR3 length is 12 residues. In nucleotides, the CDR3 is TGTGCCTGGAGTGGGACAGTCTATGGCTACACCTTC. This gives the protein CAWSGTVYGYTF.

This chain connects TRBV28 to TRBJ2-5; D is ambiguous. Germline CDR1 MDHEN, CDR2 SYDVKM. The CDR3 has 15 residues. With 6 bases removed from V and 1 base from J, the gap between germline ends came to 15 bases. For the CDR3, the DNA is TGTGCCAGCAGCCACCTAGAGACCACCCAAGAGACCCAGTACTTC. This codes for CASSHLETTQETQYF.

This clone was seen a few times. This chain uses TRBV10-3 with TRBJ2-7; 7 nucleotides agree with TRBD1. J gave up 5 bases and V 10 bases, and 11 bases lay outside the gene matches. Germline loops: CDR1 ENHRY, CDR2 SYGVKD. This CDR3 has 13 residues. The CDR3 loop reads CATHDRAGDEQYF. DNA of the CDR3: TGTGCCACCCACGACAGGGCCGGCGACGAGCAGTACTTC.

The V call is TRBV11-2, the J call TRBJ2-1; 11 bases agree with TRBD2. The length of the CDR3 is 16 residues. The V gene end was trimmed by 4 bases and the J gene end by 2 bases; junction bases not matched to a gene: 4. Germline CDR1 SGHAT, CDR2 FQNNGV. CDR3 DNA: TGTGCCAGCAGCTCATTTAGCGGGGGGGCCTACAATGAGCAGTTCTTC. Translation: CASSSFSGGAYNEQFF.

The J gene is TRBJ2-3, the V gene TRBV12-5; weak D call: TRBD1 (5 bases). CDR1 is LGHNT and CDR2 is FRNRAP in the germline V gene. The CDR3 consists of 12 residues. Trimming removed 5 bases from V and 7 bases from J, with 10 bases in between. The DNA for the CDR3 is TGTGCTAGTGGTAGGGGTGATAATACGCAGTATTTT. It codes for CASGRGDNTQYF.

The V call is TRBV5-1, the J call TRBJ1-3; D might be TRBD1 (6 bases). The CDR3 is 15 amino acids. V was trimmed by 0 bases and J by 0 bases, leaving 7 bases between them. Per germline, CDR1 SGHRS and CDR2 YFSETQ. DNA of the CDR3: TGCGCCAGCAGCTTGGAAGGGGGCTCTGGAAACACCATATATTTT. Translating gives CASSLEGGSGNTIYF. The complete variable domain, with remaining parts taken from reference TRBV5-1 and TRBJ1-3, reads KAGVTQTPRYLIKTRGQQVTLSCSPISGHRSVSWYQQTPGQGLQFLFEYFSETQRNKGNFPGRFSGRQFSNSRSEMNVSTLELGDSALYLCASSLEGGSGNTIYFGEGSWLTVV.

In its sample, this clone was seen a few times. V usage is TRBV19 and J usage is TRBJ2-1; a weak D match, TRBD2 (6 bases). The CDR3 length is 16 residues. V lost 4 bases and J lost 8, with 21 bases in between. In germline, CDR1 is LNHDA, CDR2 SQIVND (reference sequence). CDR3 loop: CASSTPPLASGDEQFF. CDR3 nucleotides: TGTGCCAGTAGTACGCCCCCCCTAGCGTCCGGCGATGAGCAGTTCTTC.

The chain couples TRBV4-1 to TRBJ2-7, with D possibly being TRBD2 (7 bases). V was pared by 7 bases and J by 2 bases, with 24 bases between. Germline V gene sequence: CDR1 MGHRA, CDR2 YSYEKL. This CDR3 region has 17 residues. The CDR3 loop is CASTPTPGGPSPYEQYF. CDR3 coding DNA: TGCGCCAGCACTCCCACCCCGGGGGGCCCTTCTCCCTACGAGCAGTACTTC.

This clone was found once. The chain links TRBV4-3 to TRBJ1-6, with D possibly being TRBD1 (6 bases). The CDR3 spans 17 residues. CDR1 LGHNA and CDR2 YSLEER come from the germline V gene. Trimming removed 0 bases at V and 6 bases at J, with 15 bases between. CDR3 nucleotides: TGCGCCAGCAGCCAAGAGGCATCAGGGGCGCTTAATTCACCCCTCCACTTT. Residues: CASSQEASGALNSPLHF.

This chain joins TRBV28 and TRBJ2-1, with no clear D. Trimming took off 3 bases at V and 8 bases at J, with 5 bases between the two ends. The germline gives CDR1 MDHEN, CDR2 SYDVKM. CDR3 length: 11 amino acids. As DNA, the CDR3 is TGTGCCAGCAGTTTCCTCGATGAGCAGTTCTTC. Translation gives CASSFLDEQFF.

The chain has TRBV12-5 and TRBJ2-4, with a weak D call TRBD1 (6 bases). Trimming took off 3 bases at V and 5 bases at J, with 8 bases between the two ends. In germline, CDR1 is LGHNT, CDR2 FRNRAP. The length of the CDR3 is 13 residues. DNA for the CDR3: TGTGCTAGTGGTTTATCAGGGGAAAACATTCAGTACTTC. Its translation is CASGLSGENIQYF.

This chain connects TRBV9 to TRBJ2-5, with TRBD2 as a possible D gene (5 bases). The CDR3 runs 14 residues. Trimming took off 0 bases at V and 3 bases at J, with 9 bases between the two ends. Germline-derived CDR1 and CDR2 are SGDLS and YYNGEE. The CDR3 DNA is TGTGCCAGCAGCGTAGGGCCAGCGGAAGAGACCCAGTACTTC. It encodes CASSVGPAEETQYF.